This T cell receptor beta chain was captured in a study of shared clonotypes between healthy human individuals. From CD4+ cells came CD45RA+ naive and CD45RA-negative memory subsets. This CDR3 is built from 16 residues. Germline V lookup: CDR1 SGHDT, CDR2 YYEEEE. J was trimmed by 4 bases and V by 3 bases; bases with no gene match: 5. The authors split each subset's genomic DNA evenly across several immunoSEQ plates. Sequenced by immunoSEQ multiplex PCR; TCRdb stores in-frame clones only, minus some. The sample contains about 770,000 clones, about two thirds of which appear only once. This sequence joins TRBV5-6 and TRBJ2-3; 13 bases are a match to TRBD2. The origin of this receptor is a woman aged 30 to 39 in good health. The sequenced material came from memory CD4+ T cells sorted from blood. Subset: CD45RA-negative fraction. The DNA for the CDR3 is TGTGCCAGCAGCTACATGACTAGCGGGAGGTCAGATACGCAGTATTTT. This codes for CASSYMTSGRSDTQYF.